The 23 T cell receptor beta chains presented below share a single source sample, sequenced in a study of T cells after yellow fever vaccination. TCRdb independently ran MiXCR on the 5' RACE reads; one entry per CDR3 protein. Of about 360,000 distinct CDR3 sequences in the sample, around 6.5% were seen once. The input for sequencing was PBMCs, taken 5 days after the yellow fever booster vaccination. The receptors derive from a young man who received the YFV17D yellow fever vaccine.

The rearrangement joins TRBV7-9 to TRBJ2-7, with TRBD1 identical over 8 bases. The CDR3 consists of 16 residues. V gave up 4 bases and J gave up 2 bases; unmatched junction bases: 10. CDR1 and CDR2 from the germline V gene are SEHNR and FQNEAQ (reference sequence). DNA of the CDR3: TGTGCCAGCAGCTCGGCCCGGGACAGGTTAACCTACGAGCAGTACTTC. It specifies CASSSARDRLTYEQYF.

This chain links TRBV6-1 with TRBJ2-5; TRBD2 aligns across 9 bases. V dropped 5 bases and J dropped 5; count of bases not matched to a gene: 12. CDR3 length: 16 amino acids. Per germline, CDR1 MNHNS and CDR2 SASEGT. CDR3 loop: CASSRSPGLASETQYF. The CDR3 DNA follows: TGTGCCAGCAGTAGGTCTCCGGGACTAGCTTCCGAGACCCAGTACTTC.

This clonotype was found a few times. The chain carries TRBV7-3 and TRBJ2-3, with D unresolved. This CDR3 is built from 15 residues. Germline V gene data show CDR1 as SGHTA and CDR2 as FQGTGA. Trimming pared 4 bases from V and 4 bases from J, leaving 15 bases between. The chain's CDR3 is CASSSPQGVSDTQYF. The CDR3 DNA is TGTGCCAGCAGCTCCCCTCAAGGAGTCTCAGATACGCAGTATTTT. Full variable domain (outside the CDR3, taken from reference TRBV7-3 and TRBJ2-3): GAGVSQTPSNKVTEKGKYVELRCDPISGHTALYWYRQSLGQGPEFLIYFQGTGAADDSGLPNDRFFAVRPEGSVSTLKIQRTERGDSAVYLCASSSPQGVSDTQYFGPGTRLTVL.

The chain uses TRBV12-3 or TRBV12-4 and TRBJ2-1, with unresolved D. Trimming removed 5 bases from V and 2 bases from J, with 10 bases in between. The CDR3 is 14 amino acids. The CDR3 spells CASSPTGPYNEQFF. The CDR3 DNA reads as TGTGCCAGCAGTCCAACTGGACCCTACAATGAGCAGTTCTTC.

This clonotype turned up a few times. The chain employs TRBV28 and TRBJ1-4; 9 bases align to TRBD1. Trimming cost V 6 bases and J 8 bases; bases outside gene matches: 10. The V gene's germline CDR1 is MDHEN and CDR2 SYDVKM. The CDR3 consists of 15 residues. The CDR3 region has the DNA TGTGCCAGCAGAAGGACAGGGGTCCTTTACGAAAAACTGTTTTTT. Its translation is CASRRTGVLYEKLFF.

This sequence joins TRBV6-1 and TRBJ2-7; D remains unclear. This CDR3 comprises 15 residues. CDR1 is MNHNS and CDR2 is SASEGT in the germline V gene. Trimming took off 6 bases at V and 0 bases at J, with 15 bases between the two ends. In DNA, the CDR3 is TGTGCCAGCAGCCCTGTTAGGGCGAGCTCCTACGAGCAGTACTTC. Protein: CASSPVRASSYEQYF.

This clonotype occurred a few times. The chain recombines TRBV18 with TRBJ2-5, with a tentative D call TRBD2 (5 bases). V was trimmed by 2 bases and J by 5 bases, leaving 9 bases between them. This CDR3 has 13 residues. CDR1 KGHSH and CDR2 LQKENI come from the germline V gene. This CDR3 reads CASSPEGRETQYF. The CDR3 region has the DNA TGTGCCAGCTCACCAGAGGGCCGGGAGACCCAGTACTTC. Full variable domain (missing parts from reference TRBV18 and TRBJ2-5): NAGVMQNPRHLVRRRGQEARLRCSPMKGHSHVYWYRQLPEEGLKFMVYLQKENIIDESGMPKERFSAEFPKEGPSILRIQQVVRGDSAAYFCASSPEGRETQYFGPGTRLLVL.

The V gene is TRBV20-1, the J gene TRBJ2-2; possibly TRBD2 for D (6 bases). The CDR3 length is 16 residues. The germline CDR1 and CDR2 sequences are DFQATT and SNEGSKA (reference sequence). DNA for the CDR3: TGCTGCGCGGAAAGACCGGGACTCTTAAACACCGGGGAGCTGTTTTTT. Amino acids: CCAERPGLLNTGELFF.

This clonotype occurred a few times. This chain joins TRBV18 and TRBJ2-1; no firm D call. This CDR3 spans 12 amino acids. V lost 0 bases, J lost 8 bases, and 5 bases lay in between. CDR1 is KGHSH, CDR2 LQKENI, per germline. The CDR3 here is CASSPPYDEQFF. The CDR3 DNA reads TGTGCCAGCTCACCACCGTACGATGAGCAGTTCTTC. The entire variable domain, with the rest obtained from reference TRBV18 and TRBJ2-1, is as follows: NAGVMQNPRHLVRRRGQEARLRCSPMKGHSHVYWYRQLPEEGLKFMVYLQKENIIDESGMPKERFSAEFPKEGPSILRIQQVVRGDSAAYFCASSPPYDEQFFGPGTRLTVL.

This clonotype was observed many times. The V and J genes are TRBV12-3 or TRBV12-4 and TRBJ2-2; D is perhaps TRBD2 (6 bases). V lost 2 bases and J 2 bases, leaving 9 bases between the germline ends. CDR3 length: 15 amino acids. The CDR3 nucleotides read TGTGCCAGCAGTTTACAGGGAGGTAACACCGGGGAGCTGTTTTTT. It translates to CASSLQGGNTGELFF.

The chain recombines TRBV18 with TRBJ2-5; a weak D match, TRBD1 (6 bases). CDR1 and CDR2 from the germline V gene are KGHSH and LQKENI. V lost 5 bases, J lost 3 bases, and 19 bases lay in between. The CDR3 extends over 16 amino acids. Here the CDR3 reads CASSARRDTVKETQYF. The CDR3 bases are TGTGCCAGCTCAGCGAGACGGGACACAGTCAAAGAGACCCAGTACTTC. Full variable domain (rest looked up from reference TRBV18 and TRBJ2-5): NAGVMQNPRHLVRRRGQEARLRCSPMKGHSHVYWYRQLPEEGLKFMVYLQKENIIDESGMPKERFSAEFPKEGPSILRIQQVVRGDSAAYFCASSARRDTVKETQYFGPGTRLLVL.

J is TRBJ2-1 and V is TRBV28; D is uncertain. Trimming pared 5 bases from V and 7 bases from J, leaving 18 bases between. The CDR3 has 15 residues. CDR1 is MDHEN and CDR2 is SYDVKM in the germline V gene. The CDR3 DNA sequence: TGTGCCAGCAGTCCAAGGCTAGGTTATGGGAATGAGCAGTTCTTC. It specifies CASSPRLGYGNEQFF.

This clonotype was recorded a few times. V and J are TRBV28 and TRBJ2-4, with D tentatively TRBD1 or TRBD2 (5 bases each). Trimming removed 4 bases at V and 8 bases at J, with 15 bases between. Germline CDR1 and CDR2: MDHEN and SYDVKM. The CDR3 has 14 residues. CDR3 protein: CASSWTGMGDIQYF. CDR3 in DNA: TGTGCCAGCAGTTGGACGGGAATGGGGGACATTCAGTACTTC. The whole variable domain, remainder taken from reference TRBV28 and TRBJ2-4, is DVKVTQSSRYLVKRTGEKVFLECVQDMDHENMFWYRQDPGLGLRLIYFSYDVKMKEKGDIPEGYSVSREKKERFSLILESASTNQTSMYLCASSWTGMGDIQYFGAGTRLSVL.

Only a few counts were recorded for this clonotype. The chain is built from TRBV5-4 and TRBJ2-1, with TRBD1 as a possible D gene (6 bases). The germline CDR1 and CDR2 sequences are SGHNT and YYREEE (reference sequence). The CDR3 extends over 15 amino acids. The ends were cut back, 4 bases at V and 1 base at J, with 12 bases in the middle. In nucleotides, the CDR3 is TGTGCCAGCAGCGCAGACAGGCCATCCTACAATGAGCAGTTCTTC. As protein: CASSADRPSYNEQFF.

The rearrangement joins TRBV20-1 to TRBJ2-7, with D possibly being TRBD1 or TRBD2 (5 bases each). Germline loops: CDR1 DFQATT, CDR2 SNEGSKA (reference sequence). Trimming stripped 5 bases from V and 2 bases from J, with 22 bases between. The CDR3 runs to 16 residues. The CDR3 DNA sequence: TGCAGTGCTTACCCACCTACCGGGACGGATGCCTACGAGCAGTACTTC. Its translation is CSAYPPTGTDAYEQYF.

The chain is built from TRBV10-2 and TRBJ1-4; D is possibly TRBD1 (5 bases). The CDR3 spans 12 residues. The V and J ends lost 5 bases and 8 bases respectively, with 9 bases between them. CDR1 is WSHSY, CDR2 SAAADI, per germline. The CDR3 spells CASSQGAEKLFF. For the CDR3, the DNA is TGCGCCAGCAGTCAGGGAGCGGAAAAACTGTTTTTT.

V and J are TRBV6-5 and TRBJ2-1; D is possibly TRBD1 or TRBD2 (5 bases each). This CDR3 has 16 residues. Trimming cost V 2 bases and J 0 bases, with 11 bases left between them. Germline V CDR1 and CDR2: MNHEY, SVGAGI. The CDR3 sequence: CASSYVGTSSYNEQFF. For the CDR3, the DNA is TGTGCCAGCAGTTACGTAGGGACCAGCTCCTACAATGAGCAGTTCTTC.

The chain is built from TRBV12-3 or TRBV12-4 and TRBJ2-3; either TRBD1 or TRBD2 may supply D (5 bases each). The length of the CDR3 is 14 residues. Trimming cost V 6 bases and J 4 bases, with 14 bases left between them. The CDR3 coding sequence is TGTGCCAGCAGCTGGTCGGGGCTGGCAGATACGCAGTATTTT. It specifies CASSWSGLADTQYF.

This clonotype occurred a few times. V gene TRBV28 combines with J gene TRBJ2-3; the D gene is possibly TRBD1 (6 bases). V was clipped by 2 bases and J by 11 bases, with 17 bases between them. CDR1 MDHEN and CDR2 SYDVKM come from the germline V gene. The CDR3 contains 14 residues. The CDR3 is CASSLGGHPGGQYF. In DNA form, the CDR3 reads TGTGCCAGCAGTTTAGGGGGACACCCAGGAGGGCAGTATTTT. Full variable domain (outside the CDR3, taken from reference TRBV28 and TRBJ2-3): DVKVTQSSRYLVKRTGEKVFLECVQDMDHENMFWYRQDPGLGLRLIYFSYDVKMKEKGDIPEGYSVSREKKERFSLILESASTNQTSMYLCASSLGGHPGGQYFGPGTRLTVL.

In its sample, this clonotype was seen many times. The chain employs TRBV7-3 and TRBJ2-2; D perhaps matches TRBD1 (5 bases). Germline loops: CDR1 SGHTA, CDR2 FQGTGA. Trimming pared 6 bases from V and 6 bases from J, leaving 11 bases between. The CDR3 loop spans 13 amino acids. The CDR3 is CASRDSYPGELFF. CDR3 sequence (DNA): TGTGCCAGCAGAGACAGCTACCCCGGGGAGCTGTTTTTT. The complete variable domain, with remaining parts taken from reference TRBV7-3 and TRBJ2-2, reads GAGVSQTPSNKVTEKGKYVELRCDPISGHTALYWYRQSLGQGPEFLIYFQGTGAADDSGLPNDRFFAVRPEGSVSTLKIQRTERGDSAVYLCASRDSYPGELFFGEGSRLTVL.

Turning to this clonotype: The junction departs from the called germline gene at one end, perhaps through a read error. The CDR3 protein is CSARDRKGETQSF. DNA for the CDR3: TGCAGTGCTAGAGATAGGAAGGGTGAGACCCAGTCCTTC. The chain links TRBV20-1 to TRBJ2-5; no reliable D call. The CDR3 contains 13 residues. In germline, CDR1 is DFQATT, CDR2 SNEGSKA (reference sequence).

This chain connects TRBV20-1 to TRBJ2-5; D uncertain. The CDR3 consists of 16 residues. Trimming took off 6 bases at V and 5 bases at J, with 25 bases between the two ends. Germline assignment: CDR1 DFQATT and CDR2 SNEGSKA (reference sequence). The CDR3 region is CSAPPGGIFSGETQYF. The CDR3 DNA sequence: TGCAGTGCCCCACCCGGTGGGATCTTCAGTGGGGAGACCCAGTACTTC.

This clonotype has only a few counts. CDR3 coding DNA: TGTGCCAGCAGCCGAGCGGGGCTCTCCTACAATGAGCAGTTCTTC. Amino acid sequence: CASSRAGLSYNEQFF. The V and J genes are TRBV7-8 and TRBJ2-1; 7 nucleotides line up with TRBD2. V lost 5 bases to trimming and J lost 0 bases; unmatched junction nucleotides: 4. In germline, CDR1 is SGHVS, CDR2 FQNEAQ. The CDR3 contains 15 residues.